This entry describes one T cell receptor (beta chain). Its target is not known. This record comes from a study of monozygotic twins with cystic fibrosis. Study as a whole: With about 15 PCR cycles, barcoded libraries came from about 2.9 micrograms of fragmented DNA. Overall study findings and caveats: Median Simpson clonality of 0.0095 suggested naive T cells predominated. J usage was most co-twin-similar in 8 of 16 pairs, V in 13.

Germline V lookup: CDR1 SGHTA, CDR2 FQGNSA. This CDR3 is 16 amino acids long. After removal of 3 bases from V and 4 bases from J, the junction contained 3 bases not matched to a gene. The protocol was immunoSEQ multiplex PCR, while the TCRdb copy is restricted to in-frame clones and leaves out a portion. The table records 13,000 or so clones, around 89% of them present only once. This chain links TRBV7-2 with TRBJ2-1; 13 positions agree with TRBD2. This sequence was found in a boy younger than 18 with cystic fibrosis. Sequences were obtained from blood. In nucleotides, the CDR3 is TGTGCCAGCAGCTTGACTAGCGGGGGGACGTACAATGAGCAGTTCTTC. The encoded protein is CASSLTSGGTYNEQFF.